This T cell receptor beta chain was recovered during a study of Graves' ophthalmopathy and Graves' hyperthyroidism. Transcripts of RNA were the source for amplifying TCR beta CDR3 regions. An initial RT-PCR round employing HTBI primers preceded a second-round multiplex PCR. TCRdb called the multiplex PCR reads again in MiXCR, with one record for every CDR3 protein. In the table there are around 400,000 distinct CDR3 sequences, 18% of which are singletons. Ten or more counts support this clonotype. The receptor was isolated from a woman aged 18-30 years with Graves' ophthalmopathy. The sample taken for sequencing was peripheral blood.

CDR3 bases: TGTGCCAGCAGCGGGACAGGGTACAACGAGCAGTACTTC. This codes for CASSGTGYNEQYF. The chain recombines TRBV6-2 or TRBV6-3 with TRBJ2-7; TRBD1 matches at 9 bases. The V gene's germline CDR1 is MNHEY and CDR2 SVGEGT. This CDR3 contains 13 residues. The V gene end was trimmed by 6 bases and the J gene end by 5 bases; junction bases not matched to a gene: 5.